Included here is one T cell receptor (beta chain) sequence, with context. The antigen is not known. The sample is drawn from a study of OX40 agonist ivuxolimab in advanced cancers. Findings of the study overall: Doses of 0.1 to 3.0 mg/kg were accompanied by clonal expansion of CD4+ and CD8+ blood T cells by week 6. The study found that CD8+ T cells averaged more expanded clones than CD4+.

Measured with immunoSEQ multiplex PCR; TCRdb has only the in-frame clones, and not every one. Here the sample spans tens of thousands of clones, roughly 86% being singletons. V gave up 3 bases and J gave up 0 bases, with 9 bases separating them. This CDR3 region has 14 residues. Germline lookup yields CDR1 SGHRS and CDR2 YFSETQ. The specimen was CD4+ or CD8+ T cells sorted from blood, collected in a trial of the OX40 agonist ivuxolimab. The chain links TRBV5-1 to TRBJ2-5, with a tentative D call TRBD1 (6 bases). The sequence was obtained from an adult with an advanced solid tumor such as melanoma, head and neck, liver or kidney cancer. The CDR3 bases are TGCGCCAGCAGCTACCGGGACAACCAAGAGACCCAGTACTTC. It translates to CASSYRDNQETQYF.